What follows is one TCR beta chain and its context. Its antigen is not identified. The record originates from a study of Graves' ophthalmopathy and Graves' hyperthyroidism. General observations from the study: Among thyroid clonotypes expanded above 0.001 frequency, most also appeared in blood.

RNA transcripts served as template for amplifying TCR beta CDR3 sequences. Second-round multiplex PCR came after a first-round RT-PCR that employed HTBI primers. TCRdb re-derived calls from the multiplex PCR reads in MiXCR, one entry per CDR3 protein. The sample gives some 750,000 distinct CDR3 sequences, 35% to 50% of which show up once; about 40% is in the top ten. The sequencing input was peripheral blood. The TCR originated in an adult man with Graves' ophthalmopathy.

The CDR3 here is CASSYSAANYGYTF. The CDR3 region has the DNA TGTGCCAGCAGTTACTCAGCAGCTAACTATGGCTACACCTTC. The chain is built from TRBV6-5 and TRBJ1-2; the D is unclear. This CDR3 comprises 14 residues. CDR1 is MNHEY, CDR2 SVGAGI, per germline. The V end lost 0 bases, the J end lost 0 bases, and 5 bases lay between the germline ends.